The source of this T cell receptor (beta chain) is a study of tumor-infiltrating lymphocytes in localized non-small cell lung cancer. Points from the study as a whole: TCR sequencing covered a subset of patients with enough tissue. Tumor T-cell fraction was not associated with recurrence-free survival. Immunotypes IM1 and IM2 had similar TCR-derived T-cell fractions.

J gave up 4 bases and V 1 base, and 2 bases lay outside the gene matches. CDR3 length: 14 amino acids. Per the germline V gene, CDR1 is SGHDT and CDR2 is YYEEEE. About this clone: Antigen specificity is unknown.

The method was immunoSEQ multiplex PCR; TCRdb's version includes in-frame clones alone and lacks a portion of them. The sample has 13,000 or so clones, 79% seen once. Sequenced: lung tumor tissue. The chain has TRBV5-6 and TRBJ2-7, with 10 bases matching TRBD1. This clonotype was sampled from a human donor with non-small cell lung cancer. This chain's CDR3 is CASSLRGQGYEQYF. CDR3 in DNA: TGTGCCAGCAGCTTGAGGGGACAGGGGTACGAGCAGTACTTC.